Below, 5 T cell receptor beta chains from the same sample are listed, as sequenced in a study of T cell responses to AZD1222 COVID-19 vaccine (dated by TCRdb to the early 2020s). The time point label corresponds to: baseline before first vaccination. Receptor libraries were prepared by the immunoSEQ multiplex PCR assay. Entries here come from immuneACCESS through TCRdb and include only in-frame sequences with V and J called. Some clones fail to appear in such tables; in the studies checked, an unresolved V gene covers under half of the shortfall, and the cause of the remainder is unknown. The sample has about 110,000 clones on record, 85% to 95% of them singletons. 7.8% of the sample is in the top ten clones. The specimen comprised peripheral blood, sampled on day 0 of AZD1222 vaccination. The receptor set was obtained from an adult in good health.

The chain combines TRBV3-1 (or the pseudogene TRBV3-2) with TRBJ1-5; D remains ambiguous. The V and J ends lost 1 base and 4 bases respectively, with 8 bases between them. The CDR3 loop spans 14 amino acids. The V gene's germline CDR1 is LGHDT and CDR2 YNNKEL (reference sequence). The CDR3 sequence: CASSQGNSNQPQHF. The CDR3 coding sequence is TGTGCCAGCAGCCAAGGAAACAGTAATCAGCCCCAGCATTTT.

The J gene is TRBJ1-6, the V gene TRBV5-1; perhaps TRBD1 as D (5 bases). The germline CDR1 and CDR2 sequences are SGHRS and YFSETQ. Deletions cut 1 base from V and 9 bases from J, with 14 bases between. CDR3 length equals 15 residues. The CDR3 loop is CASSLTGREGSPLHF. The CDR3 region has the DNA TGCGCCAGCAGCTTGACGGGCAGGGAAGGTTCACCCCTCCACTTT.

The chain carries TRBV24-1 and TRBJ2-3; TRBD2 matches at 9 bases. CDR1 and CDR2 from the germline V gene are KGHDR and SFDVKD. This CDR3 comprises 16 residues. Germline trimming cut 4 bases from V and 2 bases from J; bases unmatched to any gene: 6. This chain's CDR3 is CATSEASGDLTDTQYF. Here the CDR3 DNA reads TGTGCCACCAGTGAGGCTAGCGGGGATCTCACAGATACGCAGTATTTT.

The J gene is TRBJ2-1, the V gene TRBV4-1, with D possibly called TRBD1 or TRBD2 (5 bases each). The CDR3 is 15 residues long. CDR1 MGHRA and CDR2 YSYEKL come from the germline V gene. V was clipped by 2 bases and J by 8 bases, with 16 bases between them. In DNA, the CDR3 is TGCGCCAGCAGCCAAAGCCTCCGGGGCTGGGATGAGCAGTTCTTC. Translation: CASSQSLRGWDEQFF.

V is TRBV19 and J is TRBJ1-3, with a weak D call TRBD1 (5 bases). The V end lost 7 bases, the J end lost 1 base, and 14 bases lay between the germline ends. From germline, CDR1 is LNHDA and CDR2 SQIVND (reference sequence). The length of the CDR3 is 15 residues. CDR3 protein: CASTKTVRSGNTIYF. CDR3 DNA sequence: TGTGCCAGTACCAAGACAGTTCGGTCTGGAAACACCATATATTTT. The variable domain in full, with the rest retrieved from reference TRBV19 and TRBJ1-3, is DGGITQSPKYLFRKEGQNVTLSCEQNLNHDAMYWYRQDPGQGLRLIYYSQIVNDFQKGDIAEGYSVSREKKESFPLTVTSAQKNPTAFYLCASTKTVRSGNTIYFGEGSWLTVV.